The sequence of this T cell receptor beta chain was determined in a study of blood T cell repertoires in COVID-19. Germline V gene sequence: CDR1 SGHKS, CDR2 YYEKEE (reference sequence). V gave up 3 bases and J gave up 2 bases, with 9 bases separating them. The CDR3 runs to 14 residues. The protocol was immunoSEQ multiplex PCR, while the TCRdb copy is restricted to in-frame clones and leaves out a portion. The profile shows over 150,000 clones, approximately 85% of them singletons. The sample consisted of peripheral blood. This receptor was taken from a man aged 35-49 years with acute or convalescent COVID-19. This rearrangement joins TRBV5-5 to TRBJ1-5; tentatively, D is TRBD1 (5 bases). The CDR3 loop reads CASSSVGGNQPQHF. DNA of the CDR3: TGTGCCAGCAGCTCTGTAGGGGGCAATCAGCCCCAGCATTTT.